The 19 T cell receptor beta chains listed next were all sequenced from one sample in a study of T cell changes during pregnancy in multiple sclerosis. Libraries were prepared by immunoSEQ multiplex PCR; TCRdb keeps only in-frame clonotypes and omits some of them. The sample includes fewer than 90,000 clones, approximately 92% seen only once; the top ten take about 0.93%. Sequencing was performed on peripheral blood, taken in the first trimester of pregnancy. These receptors were collected from a female donor with multiple sclerosis, enrolled in a pregnancy study.

V gene TRBV19 combines with J gene TRBJ2-3; TRBD2 agrees at 11 bases. From germline, CDR1 is LNHDA and CDR2 SQIVND (reference sequence). V shed 1 base, J shed 9 bases, and the junction held 6 bases outside the gene matches. The CDR3 sequence is 15 residues long. CDR3 in amino acids: CASSIVSGTSGTQYF. CDR3 sequence (DNA): TGTGCCAGTAGTATAGTCTCCGGGACTAGCGGCACGCAGTATTTT.

The V gene is TRBV5-1, the J gene TRBJ2-7, with a weak D call TRBD1 (7 bases). The CDR3 sequence is 15 residues long. Germline-derived CDR1 and CDR2 are SGHRS and YFSETQ. The V gene lost 5 bases and the J gene lost 5 bases, with 20 bases spanning the gap. In DNA form, the CDR3 reads TGCGCCAGCAGGATCTCTTCGGGGGACAGCCACGAGCAGTACTTC. As protein: CASRISSGDSHEQYF.

The V and J genes are TRBV5-4 and TRBJ2-3; TRBD2 might be the D (6 bases). Germline assignment: CDR1 SGHNT and CDR2 YYREEE (reference sequence). The CDR3 is 14 residues long. Trimming took off 3 bases at V and 8 bases at J, with 16 bases between the two ends. Here the CDR3 reads CASSWGESRGTQYF. CDR3 DNA: TGTGCCAGCAGCTGGGGGGAGAGCCGGGGTACGCAGTATTTT.

The chain joins TRBV7-9 to TRBJ1-2, with 7 nucleotides matching TRBD1. With V trimmed by 1 base and J by 7 bases, 0 bases remained unmatched. Germline CDR1 and CDR2: SEHNR and FQNEAQ (reference sequence). CDR3 length: 12 amino acids. The CDR3 nucleotides are TGTGCCAGCAGCTTAGGACAGGGTGGCTACACCTTC. Protein product: CASSLGQGGYTF.

The J gene is TRBJ1-5, the V gene TRBV7-8, with D perhaps matching TRBD1 (6 bases). Trimming left V 6 bases short and J 5 bases short, with 17 bases between. This CDR3 region has 15 residues. Looked up from germline, CDR1 is SGHVS and CDR2 is FQNEAQ. CDR3 bases: TGTGCCAGCAGTCCCACGGGGGGCATGTATCAGCCCCAGCATTTT. Translated, it gives CASSPTGGMYQPQHF.

This clone has only one observation. This chain uses TRBV6-5 with TRBJ2-1; D perhaps matches TRBD2 (6 bases). Germline-derived CDR1 and CDR2 are MNHEY and SVGAGI. Trimming cost V 7 bases and J 8 bases, with 21 bases left between them. The CDR3 is made up of 15 amino acids. CDR3 in DNA: TGTGCCAGCACCCGCGGGATTCAGGCGGGCTATGAGCAGTTCTTC. Translation gives CASTRGIQAGYEQFF.

This chain links TRBV7-3 with TRBJ1-2, with 7 positions matching TRBD1. The CDR3 covers 13 residues. Germline assignment: CDR1 SGHTA and CDR2 FQGTGA. After removal of 4 bases from V and 4 bases from J, the junction contained 3 bases not matched to a gene. The chain's CDR3 is CASSSRQGYGYTF. CDR3 sequence (DNA): TGTGCCAGCAGCTCCAGACAGGGCTATGGCTACACCTTC.

The chain carries TRBV7-3 and TRBJ2-2, with 8 bases fitting TRBD1. From germline, CDR1 is SGHTA and CDR2 FQGTGA. Trimming took 4 bases from V and 5 from J; bases not matched to a gene: 6. CDR3 size: 15 residues. The CDR3 reads CASSSQGAGTGELFF. The DNA of the CDR3 is TGTGCCAGCAGCTCTCAGGGGGCTGGAACCGGGGAGCTGTTTTTT.

The V and J genes are TRBV7-9 and TRBJ2-1; 9 bases line up with TRBD1. V shed 4 bases and J 8 bases; nucleotides not matched to a gene: 6. The CDR3 is 14 amino acids. From germline, CDR1 is SEHNR and CDR2 FQNEAQ (reference sequence). This CDR3 reads CASSSRTGAHEQFF. Here the CDR3 DNA reads TGTGCCAGCAGCTCCCGGACAGGGGCCCATGAGCAGTTCTTC.

The gene calls are TRBV7-9 and TRBJ2-5; 9 nucleotides agree with TRBD2. J was trimmed by 4 bases and V by 3 bases; bases with no gene match: 3. CDR3 length: 14 residues. Looked up from germline, CDR1 is SEHNR and CDR2 is FQNEAQ (reference sequence). The CDR3 bases are TGTGCCAGCAGCTTGGGCGGGGGGGGAGAGACCCAGTACTTC. Encoded protein: CASSLGGGGETQYF.

The V and J genes are TRBV6-1 and TRBJ2-5, with 10 bases aligning to TRBD1. J was trimmed by 5 bases and V by 1 base; bases with no gene match: 4. The CDR3 length is 15 residues. Germline V gene data show CDR1 as MNHNS and CDR2 as SASEGT. CDR3 amino acids: CASSEGTGGGETQYF. For the CDR3, the DNA is TGTGCCAGCAGTGAAGGGACAGGGGGTGGGGAGACCCAGTACTTC.

The V and J genes are TRBV5-5 and TRBJ2-1; D uncertain. The germline CDR1 and CDR2 sequences are SGHKS and YYEKEE (reference sequence). V was clipped by 3 bases and J by 8 bases, with 12 bases between them. CDR3 length equals 13 residues. CDR3 sequence (DNA): TGTGCCAGCAGCTCCACAACCGCCGATGAGCAGTTCTTC. Protein sequence: CASSSTTADEQFF. The full variable domain, with the rest looked up from reference TRBV5-5 and TRBJ2-1, is DAGVTQSPTHLIKTRGQQVTLRCSPISGHKSVSWYQQVLGQGPQFIFQYYEKEERGRGNFPDRFSARQFPNYSSELNVNALLLGDSALYLCASSSTTADEQFFGPGTRLTVL.

The J gene is TRBJ2-4, the V gene TRBV7-2, with D perhaps TRBD2 (5 bases). Per the germline V gene, CDR1 is SGHTA and CDR2 is FQGNSA. The CDR3 length is 14 residues. Trimming stripped 4 bases from V and 4 bases from J, with 11 bases between. This chain's CDR3 is CASSSPTKKNIQYF. The CDR3 nucleotides read TGTGCCAGCAGCTCTCCGACTAAAAAAAACATTCAGTACTTC. The full variable domain, rest sourced from reference TRBV7-2 and TRBJ2-4, is GAGVSQSPSNKVTEKGKDVELRCDPISGHTALYWYRQSLGQGLEFLIYFQGNSAPDKSGLPSDRFSAERTGGSVSTLTIQRTQQEDSAVYLCASSSPTKKNIQYFGAGTRLSVL.

The rearrangement joins TRBV6-5 to TRBJ2-2; 9 nucleotides align to TRBD1. This CDR3 spans 16 amino acids. Per germline, CDR1 MNHEY and CDR2 SVGAGI. The V segment lost 4 bases and the J segment 1 base; nucleotides outside the gene matches: 4. For the CDR3, the DNA is TGTGCCAGCAGTTTCCTGACAGGGGGGAACACCGGGGAGCTGTTTTTT. Translation: CASSFLTGGNTGELFF.

The chain employs TRBV10-3 and TRBJ2-5, with 8 bases fitting TRBD1. Germline CDR1 reads ENHRY; CDR2 reads SYGVKD. This CDR3 has 13 amino acids. V gave up 6 bases and J gave up 3 bases; unmatched junction bases: 3. The CDR3 reads CAIRAGGEETQYF. The CDR3 DNA sequence: TGTGCCATCAGGGCAGGGGGCGAAGAGACCCAGTACTTC.

The V and J genes are TRBV5-1 and TRBJ2-7, with 8 positions matching TRBD1. Trimming cost V 5 bases and J 3 bases; bases outside gene matches: 4. The length of the CDR3 is 13 residues. Per germline, CDR1 SGHRS and CDR2 YFSETQ. The CDR3: CASRYDRGYEQYF. For the CDR3, the DNA is TGCGCCAGCAGATATGACAGGGGCTACGAGCAGTACTTC.

J is TRBJ1-2 and V is TRBV6-5, with a weak D call TRBD1 (6 bases). The V end lost 2 bases, the J end lost 3 bases, and 16 bases lay between the germline ends. Germline CDR1 reads MNHEY; CDR2 reads SVGAGI. The CDR3 runs 16 residues. As DNA, the CDR3 is TGTGCCAGCAGTTACACTACAGGGTTGTCTCACTATGGCTACACCTTC. This codes for CASSYTTGLSHYGYTF.

The V gene is TRBV27, the J gene TRBJ2-7; 7 bases fit TRBD1. V shed 6 bases and J 3 bases; nucleotides not matched to a gene: 11. The germline V gene encodes CDR1 MNHEY and CDR2 SMNVEV (reference sequence). The CDR3 is 15 residues long. CDR3 nucleotide sequence: TGTGCCAGCAGACCAAGACAGGGCCTACTCTACGAGCAGTACTTC. Protein product: CASRPRQGLLYEQYF.

The chain is built from TRBV6-6 and TRBJ1-5, with TRBD1 matching 8 bases. This CDR3 spans 15 amino acids. V gave up 2 bases and J gave up 7 bases; unmatched junction bases: 7. Looked up from germline, CDR1 is MNHNY and CDR2 is SVGAGI (reference sequence). CDR3 amino acids: CASSYPGQGDQPQHF. The CDR3 DNA sequence: TGTGCCAGCAGTTACCCCGGACAGGGAGACCAGCCCCAGCATTTT.